These 15 T cell receptor beta chains share one sample of origin, sequenced in a study of cytomegalovirus exposure and HLA in healthy donors. In the PCR, 60 Vbeta and 13 Jbeta primers were used. TCRdb keeps only in-frame clones here, not all; method: immunoSEQ multiplex PCR. This sample's table has approximately 40,000 clones. Sequencing used PBMCs. The receptors were sampled from a human donor in good health.

The chain links TRBV5-1 to TRBJ1-3; D not certain. The CDR3 consists of 15 residues. Germline assignment: CDR1 SGHRS and CDR2 YFSETQ. V was cut by 0 bases and J by 0 bases, with 7 bases left in between. The CDR3 bases are TGCGCCAGCAGCTTGGCCCCGGTCTCTGGAAACACCATATATTTT. Translating gives CASSLAPVSGNTIYF.

The rearrangement joins TRBV7-8 to TRBJ2-2; no reliable D call. This CDR3 has 17 residues. The V end was cut by 0 bases, the J end by 6 bases, with 17 bases between. CDR1 is SGHVS and CDR2 is FQNEAQ in the germline V gene. For the CDR3, the DNA is TGTGCCAGCAGCTTAGCGATTCGACACTCTAAGGCCGGGGAGCTGTTTTTT. Its translation is CASSLAIRHSKAGELFF. Filled out from reference TRBV7-8 and TRBJ2-2, the complete variable domain reads GAGVSQSPRYKVAKRGQDVALRCDPISGHVSLFWYQQALGQGPEFLTYFQNEAQLDKSGLPSDRFFAERPEGSVSTLKIQRTQQEDSAVYLCASSLAIRHSKAGELFFGEGSRLTVL.

As DNA, the CDR3 is TGTGCCAGCAGTGAAGTCCGAGCCACTGAAGCTTTCTTT. Translating it yields CASSEVRATEAFF. The rearrangement uses TRBV6-1 and TRBJ1-1; no clear D gene. The ends were cut back, 1 base at V and 4 bases at J, with 7 bases in the middle. This CDR3 comprises 13 residues. Looked up from germline, CDR1 is MNHNS and CDR2 is SASEGT.

The V gene is TRBV2, the J gene TRBJ1-1, with TRBD1 as a possible D gene (6 bases). CDR3 length: 13 residues. Trimming took off 5 bases at V and 5 bases at J, with 12 bases between the two ends. In germline, CDR1 is SNHLY, CDR2 FYNNEI. CDR3: CASSRQVSTEAFF. The CDR3 region has the DNA TGTGCCAGCAGTCGACAGGTTTCTACTGAAGCTTTCTTT. The full variable domain, completed using reference TRBV2 and TRBJ1-1, is EPEVTQTPSHQVTQMGQEVILRCVPISNHLYFYWYRQILGQKVEFLVSFYNNEISEKSEIFDDQFSVERPDGSNFTLKIRSTKLEDSAMYFCASSRQVSTEAFFGQGTRLTVV.

V is TRBV7-2 and J is TRBJ1-5; 9 bases line up with TRBD1. This CDR3 is built from 16 residues. Germline V gives CDR1 SGHTA, CDR2 FQGNSA. V lost 5 bases, J lost 2 bases, and 7 bases stayed unmatched. DNA of the CDR3: TGTGCCAGCAGCGATGGGACAGGGAGAGGCAATCAGCCCCAGCATTTT. It is translated as CASSDGTGRGNQPQHF. Full variable domain (missing parts from reference TRBV7-2 and TRBJ1-5): GAGVSQSPSNKVTEKGKDVELRCDPISGHTALYWYRQSLGQGLEFLIYFQGNSAPDKSGLPSDRFSAERTGGSVSTLTIQRTQQEDSAVYLCASSDGTGRGNQPQHFGDGTRLSIL.

The genes are TRBV19 and TRBJ2-3; TRBD2 aligns across 8 bases. V was clipped by 8 bases and J by 2 bases; unmatched bases: 6. The CDR3 consists of 14 residues. Germline V gene sequence: CDR1 LNHDA, CDR2 SQIVND (reference sequence). CDR3 sequence: CASRAGADTDTQYF. The CDR3 nucleotides are TGTGCCAGTCGAGCGGGGGCCGACACAGATACGCAGTATTTT.

The chain couples TRBV7-8 to TRBJ2-7; TRBD1 matches 8 bases. With V trimmed by 5 bases and J by 3 bases, 9 bases remained unmatched. The length of the CDR3 is 15 residues. Germline lookup yields CDR1 SGHVS and CDR2 FQNEAQ. For the CDR3, the DNA is TGTGCCAGCAGCATTCGACAGGGGAGATACTACGAGCAGTACTTC. Protein product: CASSIRQGRYYEQYF.

This rearrangement joins TRBV19 to TRBJ1-1; TRBD1 is a possible D gene (5 bases). The germline V gene encodes CDR1 LNHDA and CDR2 SQIVND (reference sequence). This CDR3 comprises 11 residues. Trimming removed 8 bases from V and 7 bases from J, with 11 bases in between. The DNA for the CDR3 is TGTGCCAGTGTAATCGGGGGTGAAGCTTTCTTT. Residues: CASVIGGEAFF. The variable domain in full, with the rest retrieved from reference TRBV19 and TRBJ1-1, is DGGITQSPKYLFRKEGQNVTLSCEQNLNHDAMYWYRQDPGQGLRLIYYSQIVNDFQKGDIAEGYSVSREKKESFPLTVTSAQKNPTAFYLCASVIGGEAFFGQGTRLTVV.

The chain joins TRBV9 to TRBJ2-1; D may be TRBD2 (5 bases). CDR1 and CDR2 from the germline V gene are SGDLS and YYNGEE. Trimming left V 0 bases short and J 5 bases short, with 12 bases between. CDR3 length: 15 amino acids. CDR3 DNA sequence: TGTGCCAGCAGCGTAGCGAGGGAATCCGACAATGAGCAGTTCTTC. Its protein is CASSVARESDNEQFF. The variable domain in full, completed from reference TRBV9 and TRBJ2-1, reads DSGVTQTPKHLITATGQRVTLRCSPRSGDLSVYWYQQSLDQGLQFLIQYYNGEERAKGNILERFSAQQFPDLHSELNLSSLELGDSALYFCASSVARESDNEQFFGPGTRLTVL.

The V and J genes are TRBV2 and TRBJ1-2; 7 bases are shared with TRBD1. Per the germline V gene, CDR1 is SNHLY and CDR2 is FYNNEI. The CDR3 runs to 16 residues. Germline trimming cut 2 bases from V and 2 bases from J; bases unmatched to any gene: 8. CDR3 coding DNA: TGTGCCAGCAGTGAACAGCCCGGGACAGTGAACTATGGCTACACCTTC. Translating it yields CASSEQPGTVNYGYTF.

To note about this clone: Because the CDR3's place on the DNA is in doubt, the DNA is left out and the CDR3 is given as listed by TCRdb. The chain joins TRBV6-6 to TRBJ2-7; the DNA was not used to check the table's D call, TRBD2. The germline V gene encodes CDR1 MNHNY and CDR2 SVGAGI (reference sequence). The CDR3 is 15 amino acids in total, end residues counted. The CDR3 loop reads CASSTSFGGSYEQYF.

The gene calls are TRBV27 and TRBJ2-7; the D is unclear. The CDR3 spans 13 residues. Trimming shortened V by 2 bases and J by 3 bases, and 8 bases separated the two germline ends. Germline V gives CDR1 MNHEY, CDR2 SMNVEV (reference sequence). This chain's CDR3 is CASSLQPGYEQYF. As DNA, the CDR3 is TGTGCCAGCAGTTTACAGCCGGGCTACGAGCAGTACTTC.

By frequency, this clone registers medium-sized. Other DNA sequences from this sample encode an identical CDR3 as well. This chain connects TRBV7-3 to TRBJ2-1; TRBD2 matches 8 bases. The CDR3 runs 15 residues. Losses at the gene ends were 2 bases for V and 4 bases for J; bases not matched to a gene: 4. Germline V CDR1 and CDR2: SGHTA, FQGTGA. DNA of the CDR3: TGTGCCAGCAGCTTAGCGGGGGGACCTTACAATGAGCAGTTCTTC. Translating gives CASSLAGGPYNEQFF. Looking up the rest from reference TRBV7-3 and TRBJ2-1 gives the full variable domain: GAGVSQTPSNKVTEKGKYVELRCDPISGHTALYWYRQSLGQGPEFLIYFQGTGAADDSGLPNDRFFAVRPEGSVSTLKIQRTERGDSAVYLCASSLAGGPYNEQFFGPGTRLTVL.

The chain links TRBV28 to TRBJ2-1, with TRBD2 identical over 15 bases. Trimming cost V 5 bases and J 8 bases; bases outside gene matches: 7. Germline V gives CDR1 MDHEN, CDR2 SYDVKM. This CDR3 comprises 16 residues. The CDR3 spells CASSGTSGGFGDEQFF. For the CDR3, the DNA is TGTGCCAGCAGTGGGACTAGCGGGGGGTTTGGTGATGAGCAGTTCTTC. The full variable domain, completed using reference TRBV28 and TRBJ2-1, is DVKVTQSSRYLVKRTGEKVFLECVQDMDHENMFWYRQDPGLGLRLIYFSYDVKMKEKGDIPEGYSVSREKKERFSLILESASTNQTSMYLCASSGTSGGFGDEQFFGPGTRLTVL.

The CDR3 coding sequence is TGTGCCAGCAGCTTAGGCCTAGCGGACACAGATACGCAGTATTTT. Protein sequence: CASSLGLADTDTQYF. V is TRBV7-9 and J is TRBJ2-3; TRBD2 aligns across 7 bases. The J segment lost 2 bases and the V segment lost 1 base, leaving 3 bases of the junction unmatched. The CDR3 runs 15 residues. CDR1 and CDR2 from the germline V gene are SEHNR and FQNEAQ (reference sequence).